This TCR beta chain was captured by sequencing in a study of blood T cells in healthy people across ages. Study context: Capture via template switching afforded approximately one barcoded beta molecule per two T cells. Findings and caveats of the study: As naive T cell percentage varied, TCR beta diversity correlated strongly with it.

With a J-beta primer mix and a sample-barcoded 5' primer, a second PCR ran about 6 to 11 cycles. CDR3-containing paired-end reads numbered at least 2.5 million in each sample. TCRdb analysed the 5' RACE reads with MiXCR anew, one entry per CDR3 protein. The table shows roughly 1,300,000 distinct CDR3 sequences, with approximately 63% occurring only once. Donation came from healthy Caucasian individuals in Russia who were aged about 6 to 100. As for this clonotype: Its antigen is not known.

The sequence derives from a man between 18 and 29 years old in good health. Sequenced input: blood.

DNA of the CDR3: TGTGCCAGCAGCTTAGAGGGACAGAGGAGAAATCAGCCCCAGCATTTT. Residues: CASSLEGQRRNQPQHF. The chain recombines TRBV7-9 with TRBJ1-5; 7 positions agree with TRBD1. The CDR3 sequence is 16 residues long. Germline CDR1 and CDR2: SEHNR and FQNEAQ (reference sequence). The junction had 7 bases not matched to a gene; V was cut back by 1 base and J by 4 bases.